This is a list of T cell receptor beta chains from one sample in a study of early T cells in non-severe SARS-CoV-2 infection. TCRdb re-called the 5' RACE reads with MiXCR, one entry per CDR3 protein. The table has roughly 45,000 distinct CDR3 sequences, around 6.4% seen once. This specimen was whole blood, taken at baseline. These receptors were collected from an adult who was a healthcare worker with PCR-confirmed SARS-CoV-2 infection or an uninfected control (not recorded which). CDR3s include the opening cysteine and the closing phenylalanine or tryptophan. D genes are given only for firm matches. Where a row states a size, it is once, few, many or the class of an expanded clone; other rows omit it.

17 | TRBJ2-2 | NA | NA | TRBV9 | CASSVVATGRGTGELFF | TGTGCCAGCAGCGTAGTGGCGACAGGGCGGGGTACCGGGGAGCTGTTTTTT
12 | TRBJ2-4 | few | TRBD2 | TRBV20-1 | CSALPGGSIQYF | TGCAGTGCTTTGCCCGGGGGGAGCATTCAGTACTTC
12 | TRBJ2-1 | many | NA | TRBV19 | CASTSVHNEQFF | TGTGCCAGTACTAGCGTGCACAATGAGCAGTTCTTC
12 | TRBJ2-7 | few | NA | TRBV9 | CASSVRSYEQYF | TGTGCCAGCAGCGTCAGATCCTACGAGCAGTACTTC
15 | TRBJ2-6 | few | NA | TRBV7-6 | CASSFASAGANVLTF | TGTGCCAGCAGCTTTGCGTCCGCCGGGGCCAACGTCCTGACTTTC
12 | TRBJ1-3 | many | NA | TRBV6-1 | CASTEIGNTIYF | TGTGCCAGCACCGAGATTGGAAACACCATATATTTT
16 | TRBJ1-5 | few | NA | TRBV6-1 | CASTGQGASGNQPQHF | TGTGCCAGCACGGGGCAGGGAGCAAGTGGCAATCAGCCCCAGCATTTT
14 | TRBJ2-1 | many | TRBD2 | TRBV29-1 | CSVDRLAGGYEQFF | TGCAGCGTTGACCGCCTAGCGGGAGGATATGAGCAGTTCTTC
13 | TRBJ1-5 | NA | NA | TRBV6-1 | CASSEGRNQPQHF | TGTGCCAGCAGTGAGGGCAGGAATCAGCCCCAGCATTTT
14 | TRBJ1-5 | many | NA | TRBV27 | CASSLHRVEQPQHF | TGTGCCAGCAGTTTGCATAGGGTTGAGCAGCCCCAGCATTTT
13 | TRBJ2-7 | many | TRBD1 | TRBV2 | CASSGDRSYEQYF | TGTGCCAGCAGTGGGGACAGATCCTACGAGCAGTACTTC
14 | TRBJ1-2 | NA | NA | TRBV28 | CASRTPTGNYGYTF | TGTGCCAGCAGGACTCCCACAGGGAACTATGGCTACACCTTC
18 | TRBJ2-4 | few | TRBD2 | TRBV5-1 | CASSLVPPRAGGEDIQYF | TGCGCCAGCAGCTTGGTTCCCCCTCGAGCGGGAGGTGAGGACATTCAGTACTTC
13 | TRBJ1-3 | many | NA | TRBV18 | CASRTERQNTIYF | TGTGCCAGCCGGACAGAGAGGCAAAACACCATATATTTT
14 | TRBJ2-5 | many | TRBD1 | TRBV5-4 | CASTGTGGMETQYF | TGTGCCAGCACCGGGACAGGGGGTATGGAGACCCAGTACTTC
14 | TRBJ1-2 | few | TRBD1 | TRBV7-2 | CASIEQGSNYGYTF | TGTGCCAGCATCGAACAGGGGTCAAACTATGGCTACACCTTC
16 | TRBJ2-5 | many | TRBD2 | TRBV5-8 | CASSLGLTSGQETQYF | TGTGCCAGCAGCTTGGGTTTGACTAGCGGCCAAGAGACCCAGTACTTC
13 | TRBJ2-1 | many | NA | TRBV7-2 | CASSTPGRGEQFF | TGTGCCAGCAGCACCCCCGGTCGGGGGGAGCAGTTCTTC
15 | TRBJ1-2 | NA | TRBD1 | TRBV29-1 | CSVDENRGISYGYTF | TGCAGCGTTGATGAAAACAGGGGGATTAGCTATGGCTACACCTTC
16 | TRBJ2-4 | few | NA | TRBV27 | CASSLAGSLAKNIQYF | TGTGCCAGCAGTTTGGCGGGGTCTCTAGCCAAAAACATTCAGTACTTC
18 | TRBJ2-5 | medium-sized | TRBD1 | TRBV7-3 | CASSLFRSTGGNQETQYF | TGTGCCAGCAGCTTATTCCGTTCGACAGGGGGCAACCAAGAGACCCAGTACTTC
15 | TRBJ1-5 | many | TRBD1 | TRBV28 | CASSLIGTGLQPQHF | TGTGCCAGCAGTTTAATAGGGACAGGCCTTCAGCCCCAGCATTTT
16 | TRBJ2-5 | NA | TRBD1 | TRBV27 | CASSSLLLGQQETQYF | TGTGCCAGCAGCTCCTTGTTACTGGGACAGCAAGAGACCCAGTACTTC
13 | TRBJ2-5 | NA | NA | TRBV7-2 | CASSLGTQETQYF | TGTGCCAGCAGCTTAGGAACCCAAGAGACCCAGTACTTC
15 | TRBJ1-1 | few | NA | TRBV2 | CASSASGWQNTEAFF | TGTGCCAGCAGTGCATCAGGGTGGCAGAACACTGAAGCTTTCTTT
13 | TRBJ2-7 | many | NA | TRBV15 | CATSSAWGYEQYF | TGTGCCACCAGCAGCGCCTGGGGATACGAGCAGTACTTC
12 | TRBJ2-7 | many | NA | TRBV27 | CASSLAGYEQYF | TGTGCCAGCAGTTTAGCGGGCTACGAGCAGTACTTC
14 | TRBJ2-3 | NA | NA | TRBV28 | CASSPSDLVDTQYF | TGTGCCAGCAGTCCGTCCGACCTAGTAGATACGCAGTATTTT
13 | TRBJ1-1 | many | NA | TRBV20-1 | CSARGRGGTEAFF | TGCAGTGCTAGAGGTCGGGGGGGTACTGAAGCTTTCTTT
14 | TRBJ2-5 | few | NA | TRBV6-1 | CASSAGTGVETQYF | TGTGCCAGCAGCGCCGGGACGGGCGTGGAGACCCAGTACTTC
15 | TRBJ1-3 | medium-sized | NA | TRBV5-1 | CASSLAGSSGNTIYF | TGCGCCAGCAGCTTGGCCGGGAGCTCTGGAAACACCATATATTTT
16 | TRBJ2-4 | many | NA | TRBV9 | CASSHPLGRGQNIQYF | TGTGCCAGCAGTCACCCCCTGGGCAGGGGCCAAAACATTCAGTACTTC
17 | TRBJ1-6 | few | TRBD1 | TRBV7-8 | CASSSPPDRPYNSPLHF | TGTGCCAGCAGCTCCCCCCCGGACAGGCCTTATAATTCACCCCTCCACTTT
12 | TRBJ1-3 | NA | NA | TRBV6-6 | CASGGSGNTIYF | TGTGCCTCCGGGGGAAGTGGAAACACCATATATTTT
13 | TRBJ1-1 | many | NA | TRBV4-2 | CASRGQVGTEAFF | TGTGCCAGCAGGGGGCAGGTGGGCACTGAAGCTTTCTTT
16 | TRBJ2-1 | many | TRBD2 | TRBV11-2 | CASSLGTAGGRNEQFF | TGTGCCAGCAGCTTAGGTACAGCGGGAGGTAGGAATGAGCAGTTCTTC
14 | TRBJ2-7 | few | TRBD1 | TRBV28 | CASTGQGIVHEQYF | TGTGCCAGCACCGGACAGGGAATCGTCCACGAGCAGTACTTC
17 | TRBJ1-5 | many | TRBD1 | TRBV18 | CASSPLQGQRGDQPQHF | TGTGCCAGCTCACCACTCCAGGGACAGAGGGGCGATCAGCCCCAGCATTTT
17 | TRBJ2-2 | few | TRBD2 | TRBV9 | CASSVDPERGVSGELFF | TGTGCCAGCAGCGTAGATCCCGAGCGGGGTGTCTCCGGGGAGCTGTTTTTT
13 | TRBJ2-4 | many | NA | TRBV7-9 | CASSSAGKNIQYF | TGTGCCAGCAGCTCGGCAGGGAAAAACATTCAGTACTTC
15 | TRBJ2-5 | NA | NA | TRBV25-1 | CASTSPERGGETQYF | TGTGCCAGCACTTCCCCCGAGAGGGGAGGAGAGACCCAGTACTTC
15 | TRBJ1-5 | many | TRBD1 | TRBV28 | CASSPGQGKGQPQHF | TGTGCCAGCAGCCCGGGACAGGGGAAGGGGCAGCCCCAGCATTTT